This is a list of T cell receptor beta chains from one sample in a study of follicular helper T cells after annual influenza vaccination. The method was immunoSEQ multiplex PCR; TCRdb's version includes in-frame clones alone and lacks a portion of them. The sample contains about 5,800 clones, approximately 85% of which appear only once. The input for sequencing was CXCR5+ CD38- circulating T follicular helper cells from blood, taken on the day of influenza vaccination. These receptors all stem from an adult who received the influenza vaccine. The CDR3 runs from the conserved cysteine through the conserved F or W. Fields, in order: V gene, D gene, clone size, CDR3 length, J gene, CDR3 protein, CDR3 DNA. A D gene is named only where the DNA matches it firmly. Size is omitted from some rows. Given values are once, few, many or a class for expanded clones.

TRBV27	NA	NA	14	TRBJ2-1	CASSSVALNNEQFF	TGTGCCAGCAGTAGTGTCGCACTCAACAATGAGCAGTTCTTC
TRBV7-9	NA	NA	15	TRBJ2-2	CASSPTGRDTGELFF	TGTGCCAGCAGCCCGACAGGCCGAGACACCGGGGAGCTGTTTTTT
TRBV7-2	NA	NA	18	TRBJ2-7	CASSRRRSANPNFYEQYF	TGTGCCAGCAGCCGTAGAAGATCCGCCAACCCAAACTTCTACGAGCAGTACTTC
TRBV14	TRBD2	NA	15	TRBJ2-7	CASSGKLAGGYEQYF	TGTGCCAGCAGCGGGAAGCTAGCGGGAGGCTACGAGCAGTACTTC
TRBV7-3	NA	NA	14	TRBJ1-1	CASSLTGRNTEAFF	TGTGCCAGCAGCTTAACAGGACGGAACACTGAAGCTTTCTTT
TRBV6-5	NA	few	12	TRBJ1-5	CASRGYGQPQHF	TGTGCCAGCAGGGGATACGGACAGCCCCAGCATTTT
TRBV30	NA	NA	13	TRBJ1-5	CAWSVAGDQPQHF	TGTGCCTGGAGTGTAGCAGGGGATCAGCCCCAGCATTTT
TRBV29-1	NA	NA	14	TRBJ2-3	CSARGLTGTDTQYF	TGCAGCGCTAGGGGATTAACCGGCACAGATACGCAGTATTTT
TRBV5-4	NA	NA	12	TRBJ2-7	CASSLVRGEQYF	TGTGCCAGCAGCTTGGTCAGGGGCGAGCAGTACTTC
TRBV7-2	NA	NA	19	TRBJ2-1	CASSPRQLAASPIYNEQFF	TGTGCCAGCAGCCCCCGGCAGCTAGCAGCCTCACCGATCTACAATGAGCAGTTCTTC
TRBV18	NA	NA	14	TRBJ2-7	CASSYGTGYYEQYF	TGTGCCAGCTCATACGGGACTGGATACTACGAGCAGTACTTC
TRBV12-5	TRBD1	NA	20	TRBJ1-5	CASGLGPPPAGGRGNQPQHF	TGTGCTAGTGGTTTGGGGCCTCCTCCGGCAGGGGGTAGGGGGAATCAGCCCCAGCATTTT
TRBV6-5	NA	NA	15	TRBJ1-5	CASSQDFPSNQPQHF	TGTGCCAGCAGTCAGGACTTTCCCAGCAATCAGCCCCAGCATTTT
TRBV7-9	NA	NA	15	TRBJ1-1	CASSYPPDMNTEAFF	TGTGCCAGCAGCTATCCGCCGGATATGAACACTGAAGCTTTCTTT
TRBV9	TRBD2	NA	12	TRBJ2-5	CASSVGGETQYF	TGTGCCAGCAGCGTGGGGGGGGAGACCCAGTACTTC
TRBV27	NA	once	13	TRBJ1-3	CASSWTFGNTIYF	TGTGCCAGCAGCTGGACATTTGGAAACACCATATATTTT
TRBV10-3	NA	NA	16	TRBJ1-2	CAISDPNRGLGYGYTF	TGTGCCATCAGTGATCCCAATCGGGGATTGGGCTATGGCTACACCTTC
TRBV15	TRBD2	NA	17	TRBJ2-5	CATSRAAGLAGVETQYF	TGTGCCACCAGCAGAGCTGCGGGACTAGCGGGAGTAGAGACCCAGTACTTC
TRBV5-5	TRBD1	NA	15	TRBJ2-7	CASSEIPATGYEQYF	TGTGCCAGCAGTGAGATTCCGGCGACAGGGTACGAGCAGTACTTC
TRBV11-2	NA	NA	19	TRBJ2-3	CASSLEGPGFLVPEDTQYF	TGTGCCAGCAGCTTAGAGGGGCCAGGGTTCCTCGTCCCAGAAGATACGCAGTATTTT
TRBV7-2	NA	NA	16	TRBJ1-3	CASSLRQGITGNTIYF	TGTGCCAGCAGCTTAAGGCAGGGGATTACAGGAAACACCATATATTTT
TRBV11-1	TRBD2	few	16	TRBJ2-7	CASSLNAGGTAYEQYF	TGTGCCAGCAGCTTAAATGCGGGAGGGACGGCCTACGAGCAGTACTTC
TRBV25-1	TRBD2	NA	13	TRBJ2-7	CASTAGGLYEQYF	TGTGCCAGCACGGCGGGAGGCCTGTACGAGCAGTACTTC
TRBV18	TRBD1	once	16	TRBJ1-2	CASSPQGQGRTYGYTF	TGTGCCAGCTCACCACAGGGACAGGGGAGGACCTATGGCTACACCTTC
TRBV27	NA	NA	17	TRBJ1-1	CASSFKIGASINTEAFF	TGTGCCAGCAGTTTTAAGATAGGTGCATCAATTAACACTGAAGCTTTCTTT
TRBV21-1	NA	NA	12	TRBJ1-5	CASSGQGKPQHF	TGTGCCAGCAGCGGGCAGGGCAAGCCCCAGCATTTT
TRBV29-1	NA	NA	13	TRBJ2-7	CSVKGGRLDEQYF	TGCAGCGTAAAGGGGGGGCGCCTAGACGAGCAGTACTTC
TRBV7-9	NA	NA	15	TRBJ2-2	CASSRSRGGTGELFF	TGTGCCAGCAGCCGAAGCAGGGGTGGCACCGGGGAGCTGTTTTTT